This T cell receptor beta chain was sequenced during a study of blood T cell repertoires in COVID-19. Study context: Sources were T cells, B-cell-depleted T cells, or PBMCs; the material itself was cDNA or gDNA.

Participants reported their clinical history, and cohort assignment relied on those reports. The CDR3 contains 15 residues. Per germline, CDR1 MGHRA and CDR2 YSYEKL. The V and J ends lost 1 base and 5 bases, in that order; junction bases with no gene match: 8. Profiled with immunoSEQ multiplex PCR; TCRdb holds only in-frame clones, not every one. The data show 350,000 to 500,000 clones, around nine tenths seen once. A few counts support this clone. The sequenced sample consisted of PBMCs or T cells enriched from blood (not recorded which). The sequence was obtained from a woman between 18 and 29 years old who had been exposed to COVID-19. The gene calls are TRBV4-1 and TRBJ2-7; 7 bases are a match to TRBD2. The CDR3 spells CASSQGGSPVDEQYF. CDR3 bases: TGCGCCAGCAGCCAAGGCGGGAGTCCCGTCGACGAGCAGTACTTC.